Listed here are 24 T cell receptor beta chains from one sample, sequenced in a study of T-cell reconstitution after alpha-beta-depleted transplantation in children (dated by TCRdb to the mid-2010s). The receptor library was made with PCR. The reads were generated on an Illumina HiSeq 2500. TCR libraries were prepared with molecular barcoding, using unique molecular identifiers to normalize TCRbeta repertoire quantification. The public sequencing data were trimmed at Q25 with fastp and processed into clonotypes with MiXCR by TCRdb, which kept only in-frame beta chains. Every entry covers one CDR3 protein and lists the most common genes and DNA from its rows. The sample table holds 500,000 or so distinct CDR3 sequences, of which 30% to 35% were seen once. The top ten constitute 2% to 2.5% of the sample. The specimen comprised PBMCs from the stem cell graft donor, sampled from the stem cell graft. Receptors were obtained from a human donor who donated a stem cell graft to a child with aplastic anemia.

In this sample, this clonotype turned up a few times. This chain links TRBV9 with TRBJ1-1; the D gene is possibly TRBD1 (5 bases). The CDR3 consists of 13 residues. V shed 4 bases and J shed 9 bases, with 16 bases lying between them. The germline CDR1 and CDR2 sequences are SGDLS and YYNGEE. DNA for the CDR3: TGTGCCAGCAGCCCCGGGACCGAAGAAAAAGCTTTCTTT. It specifies CASSPGTEEKAFF.

This clonotype was observed a handful of times. This rearrangement joins TRBV6-2 or TRBV6-3 to TRBJ1-1; D perhaps matches TRBD1 (6 bases). This CDR3 has 16 amino acids. Germline V lookup: CDR1 MNHEY, CDR2 SVGEGT. Deletions cut 7 bases from V and 6 bases from J, with 24 bases between. In DNA form, the CDR3 reads TGTGCCAGCAATTCCCCGGCGGGGGCGCTAATCGCTGAAGCTTTCTTT. The encoded protein is CASNSPAGALIAEAFF.

This clonotype was detected a few times. The rearrangement uses TRBV7-2 and TRBJ1-4; 7 positions agree with TRBD1. Germline V gene data show CDR1 as SGHTA and CDR2 as FQGNSA. V was clipped by 3 bases and J by 3 bases; unmatched bases: 7. The CDR3 is made up of 16 amino acids. The CDR3 region has the DNA TGTGCCAGCAGCTTTCCCTCGGGACAGTCTAATGAAAAACTGTTTTTT. Encoded protein: CASSFPSGQSNEKLFF.

The rearrangement links TRBV12-3 or TRBV12-4 to TRBJ2-5; 7 nucleotides align to TRBD1. V lost 6 bases to trimming and J lost 4 bases; unmatched junction nucleotides: 5. The length of the CDR3 is 13 residues. The CDR3 reads CASSLYRGETQYF. In DNA, the CDR3 is TGTGCCAGCAGCTTGTACAGGGGAGAGACCCAGTACTTC.

This chain uses TRBV12-3 or TRBV12-4 with TRBJ2-2; TRBD1 matches at 7 bases. Losses at the gene ends were 8 bases for V and 2 bases for J; bases not matched to a gene: 5. CDR3 length equals 14 residues. The CDR3 here is CASGRQGNTGELFF. The DNA of the CDR3 is TGTGCCAGCGGTAGACAGGGAAACACCGGGGAGCTGTTTTTT.

The chain combines TRBV7-2 with TRBJ2-2; D is perhaps TRBD2 (5 bases). Germline V gene data show CDR1 as SGHTA and CDR2 as FQGNSA. V lost 4 bases and J 1 base, leaving 13 bases between the germline ends. There are 16 residues in the CDR3. The CDR3 DNA reads TGTGCCAGCAGCTCACCGGAAGGACTGAACACCGGGGAGCTGTTTTTT. This translates into CASSSPEGLNTGELFF.

This clonotype was found a few times. V is TRBV3-1 and J is TRBJ2-2, with 8 bases that match TRBD1. Germline CDR1 and CDR2: LGHDT and YNNKEL (reference sequence). The CDR3 has 15 residues. The V gene end was trimmed by 1 base and the J gene end by 7 bases; junction bases not matched to a gene: 5. CDR3 protein: CASSQAQGAGGELFF. In DNA, the CDR3 is TGTGCCAGCAGCCAAGCCCAGGGGGCAGGCGGGGAGCTGTTTTTT.

The J gene is TRBJ2-1, the V gene TRBV7-2; 10 bases fit TRBD1. Germline CDR1 SGHTA, CDR2 FQGNSA. This CDR3 is built from 16 residues. J was trimmed by 4 bases and V by 1 base; bases with no gene match: 4. The CDR3 loop reads CASSLVGTGVYNEQFF. DNA of the CDR3: TGTGCCAGCAGCTTAGTCGGGACAGGGGTTTACAATGAGCAGTTCTTC.

The V call is TRBV20-1, the J call TRBJ2-1; 13 nucleotides line up with TRBD2. The V gene's germline CDR1 is DFQATT and CDR2 SNEGSKA (reference sequence). V lost 1 base, J lost 7 bases, and 10 bases stayed unmatched. This CDR3 is 17 amino acids long. The CDR3 spells CSARVPVGLAGINEQFF. CDR3 bases: TGCAGTGCTAGAGTCCCTGTGGGACTAGCGGGAATTAATGAGCAGTTCTTC.

This rearrangement joins TRBV28 to TRBJ2-1, with TRBD2 matching over 9 bases. The V gene end was trimmed by 5 bases and the J gene end by 15 bases; junction bases not matched to a gene: 8. The CDR3 loop spans 12 amino acids. Germline V gene lookup returns CDR1 MDHEN and CDR2 SYDVKM. In DNA, the CDR3 is TGTGCCAGCAGTGTGACTAGCGGCAGGGGGTTCTTC. Translated, it gives CASSVTSGRGFF.

This clonotype was counted between two and nine times. As DNA, the CDR3 is TGCGCCAGCAGCTTGTCCCCCGCGGGGGTAAATGAGCAGTTCTTC. Its translation is CASSLSPAGVNEQFF. V usage is TRBV5-1 and J usage is TRBJ2-1, with 7 bases aligning to TRBD2. The CDR3 sequence is 15 residues long. V gave up 1 base and J gave up 7 bases; unmatched junction bases: 8. CDR1 SGHRS and CDR2 YFSETQ come from the germline V gene.

This clonotype was counted between two and nine times. This chain uses TRBV5-1 with TRBJ2-1; TRBD2 agrees at 7 bases. Germline V CDR1 and CDR2: SGHRS, YFSETQ. This CDR3 comprises 15 residues. Trimming cost V 2 bases and J 7 bases; bases outside gene matches: 9. The DNA of the CDR3 is TGCGCCAGCAGCTTCGCGGCGGGAGCGGGAAATGAGCAGTTCTTC. Encoded protein: CASSFAAGAGNEQFF.

The V call is TRBV4-3, the J call TRBJ1-2; 7 nucleotides line up with TRBD1. The CDR3 extends over 15 amino acids. The ends lost 3 bases at V and 1 base at J; junction bases unmatched: 5. CDR1 is LGHNA, CDR2 YSLEER, per germline. The CDR3 bases are TGCGCCAGCAGCCACCAGACAGGGAGTAACTATGGCTACACCTTC. Translated: CASSHQTGSNYGYTF.

This clonotype was seen a few times. J is TRBJ2-1 and V is TRBV12-3 or TRBV12-4; tentative D call: TRBD1 (5 bases). The CDR3 consists of 15 residues. With 5 bases removed from V and 0 bases from J, the gap between germline ends came to 11 bases. The CDR3 sequence: CASSDRTSSYNEQFF. The CDR3 nucleotides are TGTGCCAGCAGTGACCGGACAAGCTCCTACAATGAGCAGTTCTTC.

This clonotype was observed a handful of times. The rearrangement uses TRBV6-5 and TRBJ1-2; 7 bases are shared with TRBD1. Germline values: CDR1 MNHEY, CDR2 SVGAGI. CDR3 length equals 13 residues. Unmatched junction bases numbered 7, after V lost 2 bases and J lost 10 bases. The CDR3 spells CASSYGGTETYTF. The CDR3 coding sequence is TGTGCCAGCAGTTACGGAGGGACAGAGACCTACACCTTC.

This clonotype was detected only a few times. This chain uses TRBV5-1 with TRBJ2-2; D possibly corresponds to TRBD2 (5 bases). V was cut by 4 bases and J by 0 bases, with 13 bases left in between. CDR1 SGHRS and CDR2 YFSETQ come from the germline V gene. The CDR3 runs 16 residues. CDR3 DNA sequence: TGCGCCAGCAGCAGTAATAGCGCTACGAACACCGGGGAGCTGTTTTTT. Residues: CASSSNSATNTGELFF.

The CDR3 reads CASSPRAQSFEEKLFF. CDR3 coding DNA: TGTGCCAGCAGCCCACGGGCCCAGTCCTTTGAGGAAAAACTGTTTTTT. This chain uses TRBV7-2 with TRBJ1-4; unclear D gene. The germline gives CDR1 SGHTA, CDR2 FQGNSA. The CDR3 runs 16 residues. Trimming shortened V by 5 bases and J by 8 bases, and 21 bases separated the two germline ends. Looking up the rest from reference TRBV7-2 and TRBJ1-4 gives the full variable domain: GAGVSQSPSNKVTEKGKDVELRCDPISGHTALYWYRQSLGQGLEFLIYFQGNSAPDKSGLPSDRFSAERTGGSVSTLTIQRTQQEDSAVYLCASSPRAQSFEEKLFFGSGTQLSVL.

This clonotype was recorded a few times. This chain connects TRBV20-1 to TRBJ2-5; D not resolved. Trimming pared 6 bases from V and 4 bases from J, leaving 15 bases between. This CDR3 spans 13 amino acids. CDR1 and CDR2 (germline): DFQATT, SNEGSKA (reference sequence). The DNA of the CDR3 is TGCAGTGCCCCAAGATCTGAGGTAGAGACCCAGTACTTC. As protein: CSAPRSEVETQYF.

The chain carries TRBV6-2 or TRBV6-3 and TRBJ2-5, with TRBD2 identical over 8 bases. The CDR3 totals 17 residues. Germline CDR1 MNHEY, CDR2 SVGEGT. With 2 bases clipped from V and 5 bases from J, the junction kept 13 bases outside the gene matches. CDR3 sequence reads: CASSYRRSGGPGETQYF. CDR3 coding DNA: TGTGCCAGCAGTTACCGACGGTCGGGAGGGCCAGGGGAGACCCAGTACTTC.

This clonotype was detected only a few times. This chain connects TRBV5-1 to TRBJ2-2, with D tentatively TRBD2 (5 bases). Germline V gives CDR1 SGHRS, CDR2 YFSETQ. Trimming pared 0 bases from V and 6 bases from J, leaving 9 bases between. This CDR3 is built from 14 residues. The CDR3 DNA sequence: TGCGCCAGCAGCTTGGCTTCTAGCTCCGGGGAGCTGTTTTTT. It codes for CASSLASSSGELFF.

This clonotype was observed a handful of times. The chain joins TRBV19 to TRBJ2-1; TRBD2 matches at 8 bases. The CDR3 covers 15 residues. Germline lookup yields CDR1 LNHDA and CDR2 SQIVND (reference sequence). J gave up 6 bases and V 4 bases, and 8 bases lay outside the gene matches. CDR3: CASSKTGAGGNEQFF. The DNA of the CDR3 is TGTGCCAGTAGTAAAACGGGGGCGGGAGGCAATGAGCAGTTCTTC.

V is TRBV27 and J is TRBJ1-2; D possibly corresponds to TRBD1 (5 bases). V shed 4 bases and J shed 6 bases, with 15 bases lying between them. Germline CDR1 is MNHEY and CDR2 is SMNVEV (reference sequence). The CDR3 is 14 residues long. CDR3 amino acids: CASSWDGNDDGYTF. CDR3 DNA sequence: TGTGCCAGCAGTTGGGACGGAAATGATGATGGCTACACCTTC.

This clonotype was recorded once. The V call is TRBV6-5, the J call TRBJ2-5; D remains ambiguous. The CDR3 is made up of 14 amino acids. V lost 0 bases to trimming and J lost 9 bases, with 14 bases between them. CDR1 and CDR2 (germline): MNHEY, SVGAGI. CDR3 bases: TGTGCCAGCAGTTACTCGAGTCAGCCCGGGCCCCAGTACTTC. It encodes CASSYSSQPGPQYF.

This chain links TRBV25-1 with TRBJ2-1; 9 bases match TRBD1. Germline V gene lookup returns CDR1 MGHDK and CDR2 SYGVNS. Trimming removed 2 bases from V and 7 bases from J; junction bases left unmatched: 3. The CDR3 totals 14 residues. CDR3 protein: CASSERDRVNEQFF. CDR3 coding DNA: TGTGCCAGCAGTGAAAGGGACAGGGTGAATGAGCAGTTCTTC.